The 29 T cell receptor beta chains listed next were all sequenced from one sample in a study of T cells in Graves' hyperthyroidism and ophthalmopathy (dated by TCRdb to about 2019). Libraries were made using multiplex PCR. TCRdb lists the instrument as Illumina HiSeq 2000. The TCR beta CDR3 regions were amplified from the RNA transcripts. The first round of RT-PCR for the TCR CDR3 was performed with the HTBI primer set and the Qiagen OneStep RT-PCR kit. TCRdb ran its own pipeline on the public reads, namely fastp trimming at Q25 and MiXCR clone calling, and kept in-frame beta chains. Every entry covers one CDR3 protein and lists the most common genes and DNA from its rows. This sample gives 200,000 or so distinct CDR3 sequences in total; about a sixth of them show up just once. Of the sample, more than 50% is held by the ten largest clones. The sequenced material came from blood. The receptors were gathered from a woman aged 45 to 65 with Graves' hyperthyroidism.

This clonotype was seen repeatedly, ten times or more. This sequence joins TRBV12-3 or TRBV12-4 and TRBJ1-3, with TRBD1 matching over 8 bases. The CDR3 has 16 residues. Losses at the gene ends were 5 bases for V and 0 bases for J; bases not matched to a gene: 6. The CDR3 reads CASSNGQGRSGNTIYF. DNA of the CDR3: TGTGCCAGCAGTAATGGACAGGGACGCTCTGGAAACACCATATATTTT.

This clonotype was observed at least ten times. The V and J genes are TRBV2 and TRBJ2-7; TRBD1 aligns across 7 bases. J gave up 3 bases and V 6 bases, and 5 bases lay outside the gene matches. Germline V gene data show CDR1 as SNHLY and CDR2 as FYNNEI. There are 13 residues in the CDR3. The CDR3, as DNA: TGTGCCAGCAGAAGAGACAGGGACTACGAGCAGTACTTC. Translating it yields CASRRDRDYEQYF.

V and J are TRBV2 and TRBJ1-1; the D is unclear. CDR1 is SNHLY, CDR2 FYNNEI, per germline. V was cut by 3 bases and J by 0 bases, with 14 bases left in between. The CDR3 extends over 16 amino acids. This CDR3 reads CASSEQHPSMNTEAFF. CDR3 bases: TGTGCCAGCAGTGAGCAGCACCCTTCAATGAACACTGAAGCTTTCTTT.

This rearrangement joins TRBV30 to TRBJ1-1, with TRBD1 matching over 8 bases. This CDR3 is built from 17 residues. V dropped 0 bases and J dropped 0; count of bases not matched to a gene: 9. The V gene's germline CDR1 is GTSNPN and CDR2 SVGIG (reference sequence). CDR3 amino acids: CAWSVLGTGNMNTEAFF. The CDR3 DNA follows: TGTGCCTGGAGTGTACTTGGGACAGGCAACATGAACACTGAAGCTTTCTTT.

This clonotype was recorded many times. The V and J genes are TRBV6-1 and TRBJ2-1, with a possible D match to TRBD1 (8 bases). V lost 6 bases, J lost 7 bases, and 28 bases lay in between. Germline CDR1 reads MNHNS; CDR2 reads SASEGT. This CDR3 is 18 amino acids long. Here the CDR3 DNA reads TGTGCCAGCAGAAGCACTACCCCTAGGGCACAGGGGGGGAATGAGCAGTTCTTC. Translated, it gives CASRSTTPRAQGGNEQFF.

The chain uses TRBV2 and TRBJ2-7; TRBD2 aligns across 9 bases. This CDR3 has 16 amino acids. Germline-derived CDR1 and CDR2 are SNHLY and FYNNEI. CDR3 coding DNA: TGTGGCGGCAGTGAACCGTCTAGCGGGATTGAAGCGGTGCAGTACTTC. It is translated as CGGSEPSSGIEAVQYF.

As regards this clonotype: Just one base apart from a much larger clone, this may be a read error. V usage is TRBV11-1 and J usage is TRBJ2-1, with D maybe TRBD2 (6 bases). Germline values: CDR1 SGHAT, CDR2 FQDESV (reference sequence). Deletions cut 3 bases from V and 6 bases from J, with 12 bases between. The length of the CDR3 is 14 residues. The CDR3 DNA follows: TGTGCCAGCAGCTTGGCGGGGCCAAGCAATGAGCAGTTCTTC. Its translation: CASSLAGPSNEQFF.

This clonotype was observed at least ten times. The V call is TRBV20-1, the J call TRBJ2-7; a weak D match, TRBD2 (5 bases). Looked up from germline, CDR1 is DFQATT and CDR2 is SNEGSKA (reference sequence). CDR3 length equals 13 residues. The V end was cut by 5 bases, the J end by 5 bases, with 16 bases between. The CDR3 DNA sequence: TGCAGTGCTCTACTAGTACCCAGGAACGAGCAGTACTTC. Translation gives CSALLVPRNEQYF.

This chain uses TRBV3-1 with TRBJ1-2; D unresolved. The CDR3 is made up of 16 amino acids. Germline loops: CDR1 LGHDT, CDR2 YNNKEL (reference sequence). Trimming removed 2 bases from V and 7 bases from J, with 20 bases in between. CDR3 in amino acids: CASSQKGSGGQSGYTF. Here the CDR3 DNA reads TGTGCCAGCAGCCAAAAAGGCTCAGGCGGCCAGAGTGGCTACACCTTC. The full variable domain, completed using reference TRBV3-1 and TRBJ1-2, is DTAVSQTPKYLVTQMGNDKSIKCEQNLGHDTMYWYKQDSKKFLKIMFSYNNKELIINETVPNRFSPKSPDKAHLNLHINSLELGDSAVYFCASSQKGSGGQSGYTFGSGTRLTVV.

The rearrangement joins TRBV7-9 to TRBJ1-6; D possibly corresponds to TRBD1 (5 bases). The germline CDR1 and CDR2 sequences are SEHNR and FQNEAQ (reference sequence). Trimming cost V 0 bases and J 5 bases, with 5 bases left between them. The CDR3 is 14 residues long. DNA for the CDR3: TGTGCCAGCAGCTTAGCCAGGGATAATTCACCCCTCCACTTT. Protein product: CASSLARDNSPLHF. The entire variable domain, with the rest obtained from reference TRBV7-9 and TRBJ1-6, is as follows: DTGVSQNPRHKITKRGQNVTFRCDPISEHNRLYWYRQTLGQGPEFLTYFQNEAQLEKSRLLSDRFSAERPKGSFSTLEIQRTEQGDSAMYLCASSLARDNSPLHFGNGTRLTVT.

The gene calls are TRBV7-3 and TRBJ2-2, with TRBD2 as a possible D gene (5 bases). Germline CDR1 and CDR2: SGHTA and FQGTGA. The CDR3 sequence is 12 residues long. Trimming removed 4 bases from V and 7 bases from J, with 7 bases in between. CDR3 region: CASSSSGGELFF. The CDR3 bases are TGTGCCAGCAGCTCGAGCGGCGGGGAGCTGTTTTTT.

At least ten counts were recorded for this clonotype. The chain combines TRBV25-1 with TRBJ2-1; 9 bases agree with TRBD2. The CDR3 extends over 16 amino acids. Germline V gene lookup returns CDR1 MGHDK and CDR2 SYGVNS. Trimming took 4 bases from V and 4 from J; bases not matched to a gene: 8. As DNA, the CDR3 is TGTGCCAGCAGTGCATTAGCGGGAGTAAAATACAATGAGCAGTTCTTC. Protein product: CASSALAGVKYNEQFF.

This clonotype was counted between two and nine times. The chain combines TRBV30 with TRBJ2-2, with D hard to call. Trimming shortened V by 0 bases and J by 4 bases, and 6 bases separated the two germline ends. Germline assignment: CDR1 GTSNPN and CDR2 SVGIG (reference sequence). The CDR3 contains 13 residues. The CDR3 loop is CAWSVITTGELFF. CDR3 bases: TGTGCCTGGAGTGTAATAACCACCGGGGAGCTGTTTTTT.

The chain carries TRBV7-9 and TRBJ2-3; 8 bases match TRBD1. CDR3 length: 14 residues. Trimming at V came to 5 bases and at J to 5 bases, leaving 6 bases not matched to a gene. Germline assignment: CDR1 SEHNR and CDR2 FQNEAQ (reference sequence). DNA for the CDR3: TGTGCCAGCAGCATAGGACAGGGTGGAGATACGCAGTATTTT. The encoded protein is CASSIGQGGDTQYF.

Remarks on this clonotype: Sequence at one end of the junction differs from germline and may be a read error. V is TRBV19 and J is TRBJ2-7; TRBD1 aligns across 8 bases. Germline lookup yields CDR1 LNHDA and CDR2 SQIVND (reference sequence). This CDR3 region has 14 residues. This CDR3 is CPSSWTGPVDEQYF. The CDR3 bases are TGTCCCAGTAGTTGGACAGGGCCGGTAGACGAGCAGTACTTC.

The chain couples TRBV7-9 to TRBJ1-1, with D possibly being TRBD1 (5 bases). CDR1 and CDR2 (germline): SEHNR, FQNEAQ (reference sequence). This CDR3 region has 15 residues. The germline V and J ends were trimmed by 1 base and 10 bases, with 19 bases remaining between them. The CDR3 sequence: CASSLEVNPGRGAFF. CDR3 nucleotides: TGTGCCAGCAGCTTAGAAGTAAATCCGGGACGCGGAGCTTTCTTT. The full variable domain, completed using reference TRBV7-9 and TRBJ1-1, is DTGVSQNPRHKITKRGQNVTFRCDPISEHNRLYWYRQTLGQGPEFLTYFQNEAQLEKSRLLSDRFSAERPKGSFSTLEIQRTEQGDSAMYLCASSLEVNPGRGAFFGQGTRLTVV.

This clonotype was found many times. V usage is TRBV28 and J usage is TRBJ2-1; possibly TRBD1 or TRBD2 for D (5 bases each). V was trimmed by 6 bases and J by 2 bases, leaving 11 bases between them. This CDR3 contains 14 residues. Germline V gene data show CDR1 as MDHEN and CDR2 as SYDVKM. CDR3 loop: CASRLWGTYNEQFF. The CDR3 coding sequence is TGTGCCAGCAGGTTGTGGGGGACCTACAATGAGCAGTTCTTC.

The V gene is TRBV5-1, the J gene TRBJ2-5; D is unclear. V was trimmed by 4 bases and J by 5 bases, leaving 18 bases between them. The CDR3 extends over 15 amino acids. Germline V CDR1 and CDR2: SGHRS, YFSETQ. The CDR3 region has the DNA TGCGCCAGCAGCCCACTGGTAGGGATGGTTGAGACCCAGTACTTC. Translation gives CASSPLVGMVETQYF.

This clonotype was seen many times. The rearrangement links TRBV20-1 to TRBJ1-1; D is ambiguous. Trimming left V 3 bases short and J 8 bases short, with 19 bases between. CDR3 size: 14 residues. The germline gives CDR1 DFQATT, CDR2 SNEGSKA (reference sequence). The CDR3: CSARSTGNYREAFF. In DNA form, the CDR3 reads TGCAGTGCTAGGTCAACCGGGAATTACAGAGAAGCTTTCTTT.

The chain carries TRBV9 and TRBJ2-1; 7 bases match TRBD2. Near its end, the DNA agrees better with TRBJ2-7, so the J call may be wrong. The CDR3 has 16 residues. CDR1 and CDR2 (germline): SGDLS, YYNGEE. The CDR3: CASSPRWGGRGNEQYF. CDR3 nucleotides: TGTGCCAGCAGCCCCCGGTGGGGCGGGAGAGGCAATGAGCAGTACTTC.

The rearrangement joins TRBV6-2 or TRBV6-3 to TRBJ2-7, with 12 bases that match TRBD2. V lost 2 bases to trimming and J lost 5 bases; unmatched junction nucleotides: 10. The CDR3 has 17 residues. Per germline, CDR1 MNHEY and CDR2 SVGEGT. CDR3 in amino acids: CASSYPQTSGRRNEQYF. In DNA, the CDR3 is TGTGCCAGCAGTTACCCACAAACTAGCGGGAGGAGGAACGAGCAGTACTTC.

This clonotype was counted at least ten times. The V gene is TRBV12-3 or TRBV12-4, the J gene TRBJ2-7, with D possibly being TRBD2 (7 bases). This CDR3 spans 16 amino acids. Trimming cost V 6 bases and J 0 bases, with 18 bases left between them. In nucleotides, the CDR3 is TGTGCCAGCAGCCCGGGGGCCCGGGAGGCCTCCTACGAGCAGTACTTC. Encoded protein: CASSPGAREASYEQYF.

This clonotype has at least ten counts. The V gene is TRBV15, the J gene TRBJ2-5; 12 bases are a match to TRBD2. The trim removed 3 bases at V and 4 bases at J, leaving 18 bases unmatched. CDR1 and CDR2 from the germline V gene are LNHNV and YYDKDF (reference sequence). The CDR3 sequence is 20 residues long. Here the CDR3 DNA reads TGTGCCACCAGCAGCCCCTTGGAGACTAGCGGGAGCCTAGGGCGAGAGACCCAGTACTTC. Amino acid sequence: CATSSPLETSGSLGRETQYF.

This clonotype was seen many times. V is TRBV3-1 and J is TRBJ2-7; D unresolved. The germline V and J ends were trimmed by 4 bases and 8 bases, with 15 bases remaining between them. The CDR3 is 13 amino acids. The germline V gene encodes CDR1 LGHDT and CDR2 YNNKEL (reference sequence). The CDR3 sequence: CASSPDGAGQQYF. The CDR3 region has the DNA TGTGCCAGCAGCCCAGATGGCGCCGGGCAGCAGTACTTC.

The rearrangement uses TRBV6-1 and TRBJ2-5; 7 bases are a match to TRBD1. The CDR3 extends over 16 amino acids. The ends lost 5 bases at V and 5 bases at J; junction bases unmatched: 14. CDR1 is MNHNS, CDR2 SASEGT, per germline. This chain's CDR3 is CASSHRTGPTRETQYF. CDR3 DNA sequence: TGTGCCAGCAGTCACAGGACAGGACCGACCCGGGAGACCCAGTACTTC.

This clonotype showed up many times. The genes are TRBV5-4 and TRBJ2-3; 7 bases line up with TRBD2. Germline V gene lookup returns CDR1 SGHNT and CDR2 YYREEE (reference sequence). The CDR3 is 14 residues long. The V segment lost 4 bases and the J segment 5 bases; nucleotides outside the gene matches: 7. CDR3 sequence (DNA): TGTGCCAGCAGCCTCGCGGTAGCGGGAGATACGCAGTATTTT. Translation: CASSLAVAGDTQYF.

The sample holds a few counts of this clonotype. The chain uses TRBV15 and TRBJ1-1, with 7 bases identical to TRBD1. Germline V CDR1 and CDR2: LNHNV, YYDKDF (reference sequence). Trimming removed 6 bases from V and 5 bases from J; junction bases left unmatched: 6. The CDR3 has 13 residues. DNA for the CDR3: TGTGCCACCAGAGGAGGGGGCAGGACTGAAGCTTTCTTT. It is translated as CATRGGGRTEAFF. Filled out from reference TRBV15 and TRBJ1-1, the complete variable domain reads DAMVIQNPRYQVTQFGKPVTLSCSQTLNHNVMYWYQQKSSQAPKLLFHYYDKDFNNEADTPDNFQSRRPNTSFCFLDIRSPGLGDTAMYLCATRGGGRTEAFFGQGTRLTVV.

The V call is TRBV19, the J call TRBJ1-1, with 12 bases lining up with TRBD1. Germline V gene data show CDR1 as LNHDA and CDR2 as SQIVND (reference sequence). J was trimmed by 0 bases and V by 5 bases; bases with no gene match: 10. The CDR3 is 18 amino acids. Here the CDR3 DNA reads TGTGCCAGTAGTTTCACCGGGACAGGGGGCTGGTTGAACACTGAAGCTTTCTTT. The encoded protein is CASSFTGTGGWLNTEAFF.

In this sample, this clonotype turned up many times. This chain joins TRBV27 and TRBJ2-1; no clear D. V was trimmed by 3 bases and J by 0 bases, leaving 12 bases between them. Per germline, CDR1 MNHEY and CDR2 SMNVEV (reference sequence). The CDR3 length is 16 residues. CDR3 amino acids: CASSFRTSNSYNEQFF. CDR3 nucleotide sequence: TGTGCCAGCAGTTTCCGAACGTCCAACTCCTACAATGAGCAGTTCTTC.